These 14 T cell receptor beta chains came from one sample sequenced in a study of blood T cells in healthy people across ages. With a J-beta primer mix and a sample-barcoded 5' primer, a second PCR ran 7 to 11 cycles. TCRdb recomputed calls from the 5' RACE reads with MiXCR, one row per CDR3 protein. Here the sample spans approximately 800,000 distinct CDR3 sequences, roughly 25% being singletons. The same specimen was also included in a second study, on T cells of mothers and their children.

The sample consisted of blood. All receptors derive from a boy between 10 and 17 years old in good health.

The sample holds a few counts of this clonotype. The V and J genes are TRBV2 and TRBJ2-5, with D perhaps given as TRBD1 or TRBD2 (5 bases each). This CDR3 is built from 12 residues. Trimming removed 7 bases from V and 5 bases from J, with 11 bases in between. Germline loops: CDR1 SNHLY, CDR2 FYNNEI. CDR3 in amino acids: CASTGATETQYF. The CDR3 DNA sequence: TGTGCCAGCACCGGGGCTACGGAGACCCAGTACTTC.

J is TRBJ1-5 and V is TRBV7-8, with TRBD1 identical over 7 bases. The V gene's germline CDR1 is SGHVS and CDR2 FQNEAQ. The V gene end was trimmed by 5 bases and the J gene end by 5 bases; junction bases not matched to a gene: 12. The CDR3 extends over 16 amino acids. CDR3 nucleotide sequence: TGTGCCAGCAGCACGGAGGGACAGAGCCTCGATCAGCCCCAGCATTTT. Its protein product is CASSTEGQSLDQPQHF.

The chain links TRBV2 to TRBJ1-4; D remains ambiguous. The CDR3 covers 14 residues. The germline gives CDR1 SNHLY, CDR2 FYNNEI. V lost 4 bases and J lost 5, with 11 bases in between. The CDR3 sequence: CASSGGETNEKLFF. CDR3 bases: TGTGCCAGCAGTGGCGGGGAGACAAATGAAAAACTGTTTTTT.

Ten or more counts support this clonotype. The V and J genes are TRBV4-2 and TRBJ2-1; the D gene is possibly TRBD2 (6 bases). The CDR3 extends over 16 amino acids. Germline V gene data show CDR1 as LGHNA and CDR2 as YNFKEQ. V lost 0 bases and J 1 base, leaving 10 bases between the germline ends. The CDR3 loop is CASSQEVAASYNEQFF. CDR3 DNA sequence: TGTGCCAGCAGCCAAGAGGTAGCGGCATCCTACAATGAGCAGTTCTTC.

The V call is TRBV3-1, the J call TRBJ1-1, with D maybe TRBD1 (5 bases). This CDR3 region has 13 residues. Per germline, CDR1 LGHDT and CDR2 YNNKEL (reference sequence). Trimming shortened V by 3 bases and J by 4 bases, and 9 bases separated the two germline ends. The CDR3 protein is CASSHAGTTEAFF. The CDR3, as DNA: TGTGCCAGCAGCCACGCGGGGACCACTGAAGCTTTCTTT.

This clonotype was counted ten times or more. The chain recombines TRBV9 with TRBJ2-2; D possibly corresponds to TRBD2 (6 bases). V lost 0 bases and J lost 4, with 13 bases in between. Germline V gives CDR1 SGDLS, CDR2 YYNGEE. The CDR3 totals 16 residues. CDR3 nucleotides: TGTGCCAGCAGCGTAGGCCGTATTAGCGGCACCGGGGAGCTGTTTTTT. Amino acid sequence: CASSVGRISGTGELFF.

The chain uses TRBV6-2 or TRBV6-3 and TRBJ2-7; 7 bases map to TRBD2. CDR1 is MNHEY and CDR2 is SVGEGT in the germline V gene. The ends lost 5 bases at V and 3 bases at J; junction bases unmatched: 10. CDR3 length: 15 residues. Here the CDR3 reads CASSPPGWGGYEQYF. The CDR3 nucleotides read TGTGCCAGCAGTCCGCCGGGGTGGGGGGGCTACGAGCAGTACTTC.

This clonotype was seen a handful of times. The V call is TRBV15, the J call TRBJ1-1; 10 positions agree with TRBD1. This CDR3 is 15 amino acids long. Per the germline V gene, CDR1 is LNHNV and CDR2 is YYDKDF (reference sequence). With 4 bases clipped from V and 4 bases from J, the junction kept 6 bases outside the gene matches. This CDR3 reads CATSKTGTGATEAFF. CDR3 nucleotides: TGTGCCACCAGCAAGACCGGGACAGGGGCCACTGAAGCTTTCTTT.

This chain joins TRBV6-4 and TRBJ2-3, with 11 positions matching TRBD2. The length of the CDR3 is 19 residues. Germline CDR1 MRHNA, CDR2 SNTAGT. Unmatched junction bases numbered 14, after V lost 2 bases and J lost 4 bases. CDR3 in amino acids: CASSDGSGGALQMSDTQYF. The DNA for the CDR3 is TGTGCCAGCAGTGACGGTAGCGGGGGGGCTCTACAGATGTCAGATACGCAGTATTTT.

The chain combines TRBV7-9 with TRBJ2-1, with TRBD2 as a possible D gene (6 bases). The CDR3 totals 18 residues. The germline gives CDR1 SEHNR, CDR2 FQNEAQ (reference sequence). Trimming removed 5 bases from V and 8 bases from J, with 28 bases in between. The CDR3 here is CASSPFSPRDLGRHEQFF. CDR3 DNA: TGTGCCAGCAGCCCCTTTTCCCCCCGGGACCTAGGGAGGCATGAGCAGTTCTTC.

The chain joins TRBV12-3 or TRBV12-4 to TRBJ2-7, with D tentatively TRBD1 (5 bases). The V end was cut by 5 bases, the J end by 3 bases, with 14 bases between. The CDR3 length is 14 residues. CDR3 coding DNA: TGTGCCAGCAGTAAACAGGTTGGGGACTACGAGCAGTACTTC. Amino acid sequence: CASSKQVGDYEQYF.

There are many counts of this clonotype. The CDR3 protein is CASSLWGYEQYF. CDR3 nucleotides: TGTGCCAGCAGTTTATGGGGCTACGAGCAGTACTTC. The chain couples TRBV28 to TRBJ2-1; D call uncertain. The end of the DNA is better explained by TRBJ2-7, so the J call may be wrong. CDR3 length: 12 amino acids. The V gene's germline CDR1 is MDHEN and CDR2 SYDVKM.

This chain links TRBV4-3 with TRBJ2-1; no clear D. The V end was cut by 1 base, the J end by 3 bases, with 7 bases between. Germline assignment: CDR1 LGHNA and CDR2 YSLEER. There are 14 residues in the CDR3. As DNA, the CDR3 is TGCGCCAGCAGCCAAGGGATTTACTACAATGAGCAGTTCTTC. This gives the protein CASSQGIYYNEQFF.

The V call is TRBV6-6, the J call TRBJ1-5; TRBD1 is a possible D gene (5 bases). This CDR3 is built from 16 residues. Germline V CDR1 and CDR2: MNHNY, SVGAGI (reference sequence). Between the trimmed V and J ends, which lost 0 bases and 4 bases, there was a span of 13 bases. In DNA form, the CDR3 reads TGTGCCAGCAGTTACTCGTCACGGGAGGGGAATCAGCCCCAGCATTTT. It is translated as CASSYSSREGNQPQHF.